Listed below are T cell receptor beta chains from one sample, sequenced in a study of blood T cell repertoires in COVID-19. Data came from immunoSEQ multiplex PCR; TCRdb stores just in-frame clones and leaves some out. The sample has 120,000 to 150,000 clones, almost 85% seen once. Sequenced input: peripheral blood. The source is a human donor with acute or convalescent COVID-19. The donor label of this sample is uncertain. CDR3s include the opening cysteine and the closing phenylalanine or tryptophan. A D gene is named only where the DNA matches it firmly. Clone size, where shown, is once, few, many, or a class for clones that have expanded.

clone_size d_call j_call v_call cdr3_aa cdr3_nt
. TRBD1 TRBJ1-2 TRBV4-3 CASSQDPGQGYGYTF TGCGCCAGCAGCCAAGATCCCGGACAGGGCTATGGCTACACCTTC
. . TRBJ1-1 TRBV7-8 CASSRGANTEAFF TGTGCCAGCAGCCGGGGGGCGAACACTGAAGCTTTCTTT
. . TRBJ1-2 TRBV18 CASSPGQGYGYTF TGTGCCAGCTCACCCGGGCAGGGCTACGGCTACACCTTC
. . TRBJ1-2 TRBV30 CAWSVQAGYGYTF TGTGCCTGGAGTGTACAGGCAGGCTATGGCTACACCTTC
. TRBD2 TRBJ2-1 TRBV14 CASSAGLAGARSYNEQFF TGTGCCAGCAGCGCGGGACTAGCGGGGGCCCGGTCCTACAATGAGCAGTTCTTC
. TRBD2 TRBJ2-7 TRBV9 CASSVVGGGWDEQYF TGTGCCAGCAGCGTAGTAGGCGGGGGGTGGGACGAGCAGTACTTC
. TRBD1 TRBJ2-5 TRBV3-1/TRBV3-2 CASSIRQGHETQYF TGTGCCAGCAGCATACGACAGGGACACGAGACCCAGTACTTC
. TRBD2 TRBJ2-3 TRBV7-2 CASSLERGRTDTQYF TGTGCCAGCAGCTTAGAGCGGGGGAGAACGGATACGCAGTATTTT
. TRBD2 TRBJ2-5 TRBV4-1 CASSQVYGRRGETQYF TGCGCCAGCAGCCAAGTGTACGGGAGGAGGGGAGAGACCCAGTACTTC
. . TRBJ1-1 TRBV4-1 CASSQENRHQGTNTEAFF TGCGCCAGCAGCCAAGAAAACAGGCATCAGGGCACGAACACTGAAGCTTTCTTT
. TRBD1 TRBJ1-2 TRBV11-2 CASSRGDRGLYGYTF TGTGCCAGCAGCCGAGGGGACAGGGGACTTTATGGCTACACCTTC
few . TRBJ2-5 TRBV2 CASSALGHLAETQYF TGTGCCAGCAGTGCTCTGGGACATCTTGCGGAGACCCAGTACTTC
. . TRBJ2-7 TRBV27 CASSLDYKTYEQYF TGTGCCAGCAGTTTAGATTACAAGACCTACGAGCAGTACTTC
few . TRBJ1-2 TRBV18 CASSPSDSPGSGYTF TGTGCCAGCTCACCATCGGACAGCCCGGGCTCTGGCTACACCTTC
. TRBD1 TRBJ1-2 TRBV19 CASTDPRRGQTNYGYTF TGTGCCAGTACTGATCCCCGCAGGGGGCAGACTAACTATGGCTACACCTTC
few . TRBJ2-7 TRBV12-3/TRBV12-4 CASSLDFSYEQYF TGTGCCAGCAGTTTAGACTTCTCCTACGAGCAGTACTTC
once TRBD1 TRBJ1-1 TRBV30 CAWSVGGQGGTEAFF TGTGCCTGGAGTGTAGGTGGGCAGGGGGGCACTGAAGCTTTCTTT
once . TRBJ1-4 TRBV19 CASRAVRHATNEKLFF TGTGCCAGTAGGGCGGTGAGGCATGCAACTAATGAAAAACTGTTTTTT
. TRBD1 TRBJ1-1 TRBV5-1 CASSIQGELEAFF TGCGCCAGCAGCATTCAGGGGGAACTTGAAGCTTTCTTT
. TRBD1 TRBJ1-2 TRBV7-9 CASSDTGVNYGYTF TGTGCCAGCAGTGATACAGGGGTAAACTATGGCTACACCTTC
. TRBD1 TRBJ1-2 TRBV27 CASSLSYQGTVRTGYTF TGTGCCAGCAGTTTATCGTACCAGGGGACAGTCAGAACTGGCTACACCTTC
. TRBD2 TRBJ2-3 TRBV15 CATSSRFTSGGTYTDTQYF TGTGCCACCAGCTCCCGATTTACTAGCGGGGGGACCTACACAGATACGCAGTATTTT
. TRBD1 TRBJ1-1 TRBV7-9 CASSPGTGVFYTEAFF TGTGCCAGCAGCCCCGGGACAGGGGTTTTCTACACTGAAGCTTTCTTT
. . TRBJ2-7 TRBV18 CASSPQGNFYEQYF TGTGCCAGCTCACCCCAGGGTAACTTCTACGAGCAGTACTTC
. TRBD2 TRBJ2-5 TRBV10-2 CAVGQRGGPQETQYF TGCGCCGTAGGGCAGCGGGGGGGCCCCCAAGAGACCCAGTACTTC
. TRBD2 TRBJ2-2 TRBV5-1 CASSFIAGGPTGELFF TGCGCCAGCAGCTTCATAGCGGGGGGGCCCACCGGGGAGCTGTTTTTT
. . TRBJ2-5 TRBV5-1 CASSLGSTGLGETQYF TGCGCCAGCAGCTTGGGTTCAACAGGGCTAGGGGAGACCCAGTACTTC
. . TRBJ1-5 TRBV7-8 CASSLARSRRISNRAGNQPQHF TGTGCCAGCAGCTTAGCTCGCTCTCGCCGCATTTCAAACAGGGCGGGCAATCAGCCCCAGCATTTT
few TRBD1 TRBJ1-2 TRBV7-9 CASSTGTASYGYTF TGTGCCAGCAGCACCGGGACAGCCTCTTATGGCTACACCTTC
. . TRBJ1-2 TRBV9 CASSVEAGARAGYTF TGTGCCAGCAGCGTAGAGGCAGGGGCTCGGGCTGGCTACACCTTC
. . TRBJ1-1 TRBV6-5 CASSPQGRVNTEAFF TGTGCCAGCAGTCCCCAGGGGCGGGTGAACACTGAAGCTTTCTTT
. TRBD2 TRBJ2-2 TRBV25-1 CASSEYSGGTGELFF TGTGCCAGCAGTGAATACAGCGGGGGCACCGGGGAGCTGTTTTTT
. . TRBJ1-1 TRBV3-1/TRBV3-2 CASSQDRVGMNTEAFF TGTGCCAGCAGCCAAGACAGGGTTGGTATGAACACTGAAGCTTTCTTT
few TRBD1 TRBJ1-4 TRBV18 CASSPEWTGEEKLFF TGTGCCAGCTCACCGGAATGGACAGGGGAAGAAAAACTGTTTTTT
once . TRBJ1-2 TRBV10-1 CASSDGPGLNYGYTF TGCGCCAGCAGTGACGGGCCAGGACTGAACTATGGCTACACCTTC
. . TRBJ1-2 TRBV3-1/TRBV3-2 CASSQDHRANYGYTF TGTGCCAGCAGCCAAGATCACAGAGCTAACTATGGCTACACCTTC
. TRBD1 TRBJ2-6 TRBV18 CASSPGTGVSGANVLTF TGTGCCAGCTCGCCCGGGACAGGGGTTTCTGGGGCCAACGTCCTGACTTTC
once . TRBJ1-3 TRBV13 CASSLSPLISGNTIYF TGTGCCAGCAGCTTAAGCCCTCTTATCTCTGGAAACACCATATATTTT
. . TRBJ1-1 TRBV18 CASSPLRGTEAFF TGTGCCAGCTCACCACTCAGGGGCACTGAAGCTTTCTTT
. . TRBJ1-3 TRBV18 CASSLVRGSGNTIYF TGTGCCAGCTCACTCGTCAGGGGCTCTGGAAACACCATATATTTT
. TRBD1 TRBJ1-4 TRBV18 CASSRDRTGVATNEKLFF TGTGCCAGCTCACGGGATAGGACAGGGGTTGCAACTAATGAAAAACTGTTTTTT
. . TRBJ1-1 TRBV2 CASSERGQGEAFF TGTGCCAGCAGTGAAAGGGGACAAGGGGAAGCTTTCTTT
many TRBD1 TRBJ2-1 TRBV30 CASSGDRGRGEQFF TGTGCTTCTTCCGGGGACAGGGGGCGCGGTGAGCAGTTCTTC
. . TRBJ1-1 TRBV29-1 CSASGQGNTEAFF TGCAGCGCCTCGGGTCAAGGGAACACTGAAGCTTTCTTT
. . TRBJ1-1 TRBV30 CAWSINFEAFF TGTGCCTGGAGTATAAATTTCGAAGCTTTCTTT
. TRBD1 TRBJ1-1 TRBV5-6 CASSLRQGATTEAFF TGTGCCAGCAGCCTAAGACAGGGGGCTACCACTGAAGCTTTCTTT
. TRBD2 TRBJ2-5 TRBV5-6 CASSRTSGGLLQETQYF TGTGCCAGCAGCAGAACTAGCGGGGGGCTTCTACAAGAGACCCAGTACTTC
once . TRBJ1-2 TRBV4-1 CASSQEQVPASYGYTF TGCGCCAGCAGCCAAGAACAAGTTCCTGCCTCCTATGGCTACACCTTC
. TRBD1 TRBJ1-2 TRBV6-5 CASSQGQWGYTF TGTGCCAGCAGTCAGGGACAGTGGGGCTACACCTTC